The 19 T cell receptor beta chains below were found in one sample sequenced in a study of technical replicates of blood from several donors. Sequenced by immunoSEQ multiplex PCR; TCRdb stores in-frame clones only, minus some. Here the sample spans nearly 80,000 clones, roughly 96% being singletons. Sequencing input: T cells isolated from PBMCs. The receptors shown here come from a human donor in good health.

The gene calls are TRBV6-1 and TRBJ2-7, with 7 bases aligning to TRBD1. Looked up from germline, CDR1 is MNHNS and CDR2 is SASEGT. V lost 3 bases and J lost 4; bases outside the gene matches: 9. The CDR3 has 15 residues. CDR3 DNA sequence: TGTGCCAGCAGTGACCAGGGACAGAACTCATACGAGCAGTACTTC. Translated, it gives CASSDQGQNSYEQYF.

The rearrangement uses TRBV7-9 and TRBJ2-7; D gene unclear. The V and J ends lost 1 base and 1 base respectively, with 14 bases between them. The CDR3 runs 16 residues. Germline V gene data show CDR1 as SEHNR and CDR2 as FQNEAQ (reference sequence). In nucleotides, the CDR3 is TGTGCCAGCAGCTTAGAGTCGGTACCCCTTTCCTACGAGCAGTACTTC. Its translation is CASSLESVPLSYEQYF.

This clone was observed once. J is TRBJ1-2 and V is TRBV28, with 10 bases aligning to TRBD1. The J segment lost 3 bases and the V segment lost 6 bases, leaving 4 bases of the junction unmatched. The CDR3 covers 14 residues. The germline CDR1 and CDR2 sequences are MDHEN and SYDVKM. The DNA for the CDR3 is TGTGCCAGCAGACCGGGACAGGGGTACTATGGCTACACCTTC. It translates to CASRPGQGYYGYTF.

The chain uses TRBV2 and TRBJ2-7; 7 bases line up with TRBD1. The V segment lost 11 bases and the J segment 2 bases; nucleotides outside the gene matches: 9. CDR1 is SNHLY, CDR2 FYNNEI, per germline. The CDR3 is made up of 13 amino acids. The CDR3 coding sequence is TGTGCCGGGAGACAGGGAAATCCCTACGAGCAGTACTTC. This codes for CAGRQGNPYEQYF.

The rearrangement uses TRBV4-1 and TRBJ1-2; 7 nucleotides align to TRBD1. Germline CDR1 MGHRA, CDR2 YSYEKL. This CDR3 spans 16 amino acids. V trimming: 3 bases; J trimming: 7 bases; junction bases outside the gene matches: 14. DNA of the CDR3: TGCGCCAGCAGCCATATCGATATTTACAGGGGAGGTGGCTACACCTTC. It encodes CASSHIDIYRGGGYTF.

The V call is TRBV6-7, the J call TRBJ2-7, with TRBD2 matching over 11 bases. TRBV6-7 is an ORF, with its function uncertain. Trimming at V came to 2 bases and at J to 2 bases, leaving 14 bases not matched to a gene. CDR3 length equals 19 residues. The CDR3 DNA reads TGTGCCAGCAGTTACCGGGGTTCGGTTTCGGGACTAGCGGCCTACGAGCAGTACTTC. Residues: CASSYRGSVSGLAAYEQYF.

V gene TRBV6-6 combines with J gene TRBJ1-2; D is possibly TRBD1 (5 bases). The germline V gene has CDR1 MNHNY and CDR2 SVGAGI (reference sequence). Between the trimmed V and J ends, which lost 4 bases and 4 bases, there was a span of 13 bases. There are 14 residues in the CDR3. As DNA, the CDR3 is TGTGCCAGCAGTTCATTTCAGGGCACCTATGGCTACACCTTC. Translated: CASSSFQGTYGYTF.

This chain uses TRBV4-1 with TRBJ2-7, with 7 bases identical to TRBD1. The CDR3 totals 13 residues. Germline trimming cut 4 bases from V and 2 bases from J; bases unmatched to any gene: 2. The germline V gene encodes CDR1 MGHRA and CDR2 YSYEKL. CDR3 protein: CASSRDRAYEQYF. Written as DNA, the CDR3 is TGCGCCAGCAGCCGAGACAGGGCCTACGAGCAGTACTTC.

The V call is TRBV5-1, the J call TRBJ2-7; 8 bases map to TRBD1. CDR3 length equals 17 residues. Per germline, CDR1 SGHRS and CDR2 YFSETQ. Germline trimming cut 0 bases from V and 0 bases from J; bases unmatched to any gene: 8. The DNA of the CDR3 is TGCGCCAGCAGCTTGGCGGGGGACAGGATTAGCTCCTACGAGCAGTACTTC. Residues: CASSLAGDRISSYEQYF. Looking up the rest from reference TRBV5-1 and TRBJ2-7 gives the full variable domain: KAGVTQTPRYLIKTRGQQVTLSCSPISGHRSVSWYQQTPGQGLQFLFEYFSETQRNKGNFPGRFSGRQFSNSRSEMNVSTLELGDSALYLCASSLAGDRISSYEQYFGPGTRLTVT.

V gene TRBV30 combines with J gene TRBJ1-1, with D possibly being TRBD1 (6 bases). Trimming stripped 1 base from V and 10 bases from J, with 16 bases between. The CDR3 runs to 13 residues. Germline V gene sequence: CDR1 GTSNPN, CDR2 SVGIG (reference sequence). CDR3 region: CAWSAYRAGRAFF. In nucleotides, the CDR3 is TGTGCCTGGAGTGCATACAGGGCTGGGAGAGCTTTCTTT.

This clone is a singleton in its sample. V and J are TRBV6-1 and TRBJ1-5; D may be TRBD1 (6 bases). Per the germline V gene, CDR1 is MNHNS and CDR2 is SASEGT. Trimming pared 10 bases from V and 0 bases from J, leaving 16 bases between. The CDR3 extends over 15 amino acids. CDR3 protein: CATRLTGGSNQPQHF. CDR3 bases: TGTGCCACACGATTGACAGGCGGTAGCAATCAGCCCCAGCATTTT.

This rearrangement joins TRBV30 to TRBJ2-3, with D possibly being TRBD2 (5 bases). Trimming took off 0 bases at V and 4 bases at J, with 11 bases between the two ends. Per the germline V gene, CDR1 is GTSNPN and CDR2 is SVGIG (reference sequence). The CDR3 has 14 residues. The CDR3 loop is CAWSVSSSSDTQYF. In nucleotides, the CDR3 is TGTGCCTGGAGTGTATCGTCTAGCTCAGATACGCAGTATTTT.

The chain combines TRBV21-1 with TRBJ2-5; TRBD2, the D gene given by the table, was not confirmed from the DNA. TRBV21-1 is a known pseudogene. The CDR3 totals 19 residues. The DNA of the CDR3 is TGTGCCAGCAGCAAAGGGCTGGAATCGGGACTAGCGGGGAGGGAGACCCAGTACTTC. This encodes CASSKGLESGLAGRETQYF.

The J gene is TRBJ2-2, the V gene TRBV9; tentative D call: TRBD2 (5 bases). The CDR3 consists of 16 residues. Germline values: CDR1 SGDLS, CDR2 YYNGEE. V was trimmed by 0 bases and J by 0 bases, leaving 9 bases between them. The CDR3 bases are TGTGCCAGCAGCGTAGGTCAGCGGACGAACACCGGGGAGCTGTTTTTT. This codes for CASSVGQRTNTGELFF.

V usage is TRBV30 and J usage is TRBJ2-3; TRBD2 is a possible D gene (5 bases). Trimming pared 4 bases from V and 3 bases from J, leaving 11 bases between. The CDR3 is 13 residues long. Per the germline V gene, CDR1 is GTSNPN and CDR2 is SVGIG (reference sequence). This CDR3 is CAWIGRETDTQYF. As DNA, the CDR3 is TGTGCCTGGATTGGTAGGGAGACAGATACGCAGTATTTT.

The rearrangement joins TRBV6-1 to TRBJ2-1, with D unclear. CDR3 length: 12 residues. V lost 7 bases, J lost 10 bases, and 14 bases lay in between. Germline V CDR1 and CDR2: MNHNS, SASEGT. The CDR3 reads CASNLRNLEQFF. DNA for the CDR3: TGTGCCAGCAACTTGCGGAATCTGGAGCAGTTCTTC.

CDR3 bases: TGTGCCAGTAGTATCCAGCGGGAGTGGGAAGATACGCAGTATTTT. Its translation: CASSIQREWEDTQYF. The chain is built from TRBV19 and TRBJ2-3, with 8 bases that match TRBD2. Germline V gene sequence: CDR1 LNHDA, CDR2 SQIVND (reference sequence). The CDR3 covers 15 residues. V trimming: 3 bases; J trimming: 5 bases; junction bases outside the gene matches: 7.

The chain combines TRBV28 with TRBJ2-7; a possible D gene is TRBD2 (6 bases). CDR1 and CDR2 from the germline V gene are MDHEN and SYDVKM. Trimming pared 2 bases from V and 2 bases from J, leaving 7 bases between. This CDR3 has 13 residues. The CDR3 coding sequence is TGTGCCAGCAGTTTAGTAGCGGCCTACGAGCAGTACTTC. Protein sequence: CASSLVAAYEQYF.

In this sample, this clone turned up once. The gene calls are TRBV4-1 and TRBJ2-1, with 12 bases aligning to TRBD2. V lost 1 base and J lost 4; bases outside the gene matches: 5. The CDR3 is made up of 17 amino acids. From germline, CDR1 is MGHRA and CDR2 YSYEKL. The CDR3 loop reads CASSQGTLAGGYNEQFF. The CDR3 nucleotides are TGCGCCAGCAGCCAAGGAACTCTAGCGGGAGGGTACAATGAGCAGTTCTTC.